The 6 T cell receptor beta chains given below trace back to one sample, sequenced in a study of monozygotic twins with inflammatory bowel disease (dated by TCRdb to between 2019 and 2020). The library was made by 5' RACE. The sequencer listed for this sample is Illumina HiSeq 2500. Each CDR3 protein sequence appears as one entry after TCRdb reprocessed the reads, and no DNA is included. The sample table on file contains around 230,000 distinct CDR3 sequences. 1.5% to 2% of the sample comes from the top ten. The specimen was blood. These receptor sequences come from a human donor with ulcerative colitis or Crohn's disease, or a healthy co-twin of an affected twin (not recorded which).

The chain combines TRBV5-1 with TRBJ2-1; with no DNA, the TCRdb D assignment of TRBD2 cannot be verified. The CDR3 length is 16 residues. Germline-derived CDR1 and CDR2 are SGHRS and YFSETQ. The CDR3: CASSLGGPSSYNEQFF.

The V call is TRBV11-2, the J call TRBJ2-6. Germline-derived CDR1 and CDR2 are SGHAT and FQNNGV. This CDR3 is built from 16 residues. The chain's CDR3 is CASSLMITAGANVLTF.

The chain joins TRBV27 to TRBJ2-7; as DNA is missing, the TRBD2 call by TCRdb cannot be tested. Germline CDR1 and CDR2: MNHEY and SMNVEV (reference sequence). This CDR3 has 14 residues. CDR3 in amino acids: CASSFTGLAYEQYF.

The V call is TRBV20-1, the J call TRBJ2-1; TCRdb lists TRBD2, though no DNA is available to test this call. CDR3 size: 16 residues. Germline assignment: CDR1 DFQATT and CDR2 SNEGSKA (reference sequence). The CDR3 spells CSARDPGGPSYNEQFF.

V is TRBV11-1 and J is TRBJ1-1. CDR3 length: 13 amino acids. Looked up from germline, CDR1 is SGHAT and CDR2 is FQDESV (reference sequence). The CDR3 loop reads CASSSRPDTEAFF.

This chain joins TRBV10-2 and TRBJ2-1; the TCRdb D gene call, TRBD2, has no DNA to confirm it. This CDR3 spans 12 amino acids. Germline CDR1 and CDR2: WSHSY and SAAADI. The CDR3 region is CASSEPRDEQFF.